These 27 T cell receptor beta chains share one sample of origin, sequenced in a study of CD8+CD57+ T cells in acquired aplastic anemia. Investigators profiled TCR beta VDJ and CDR3 from genomic DNA template. TCRdb re-called the reads through MiXCR, storing one row per CDR3 protein. The sample lists approximately 190,000 distinct CDR3 sequences, 64% occurring once. The specimen was sorted CD4+, CD8+, or CD8+CD57+ T cells (not recorded which) from PBMCs. Receptors originate from a human donor with severe aplastic anemia or a healthy control (not recorded which).

This clonotype was counted between two and nine times. This chain joins TRBV19 and TRBJ2-2, with D perhaps matching TRBD2 (5 bases). Per the germline V gene, CDR1 is LNHDA and CDR2 is SQIVND (reference sequence). V was pared by 7 bases and J by 7 bases, with 10 bases between. The CDR3 has 12 residues. DNA for the CDR3: TGTGCCAGTACGGAAGGAGGCGGGGAGCTGTTTTTT. It is translated as CASTEGGGELFF.

In its sample, this clonotype was seen a few times. V gene TRBV29-1 combines with J gene TRBJ2-3; tentative D call: TRBD1 (5 bases). Germline V lookup: CDR1 SQVTM, CDR2 ANQGSEA. Trimming pared 3 bases from V and 1 base from J, leaving 5 bases between. This CDR3 region has 12 residues. CDR3 DNA: TGCAGCGTTGACAGGGGCACAGATACGCAGTATTTT. Its protein is CSVDRGTDTQYF.

The chain has TRBV7-6 and TRBJ1-5; D gene ambiguous. In germline, CDR1 is SGHVS, CDR2 FNYEAQ. Trimming cost V 1 base and J 4 bases, with 8 bases left between them. The CDR3 consists of 14 residues. CDR3 in amino acids: CASSLGSWNQPQHF. The CDR3 nucleotides read TGTGCCAGCAGCTTAGGGTCATGGAATCAGCCCCAGCATTTT.

The chain carries TRBV11-1 and TRBJ1-4, with D perhaps TRBD1 (6 bases). Germline-derived CDR1 and CDR2 are SGHAT and FQDESV (reference sequence). The CDR3 sequence is 14 residues long. V was clipped by 0 bases and J by 5 bases, with 7 bases between them. The CDR3 is CASSLAGTNEKLFF. The CDR3 nucleotides read TGTGCCAGCAGCTTAGCCGGGACAAATGAAAAACTGTTTTTT.

The chain has TRBV7-8 and TRBJ2-3, with 10 bases matching TRBD2. Germline values: CDR1 SGHVS, CDR2 FQNEAQ. After removal of 4 bases from V and 0 bases from J, the junction contained 7 bases not matched to a gene. CDR3 size: 17 residues. CDR3 nucleotides: TGTGCCAGCAGCTGGGGGTTAGCGGGGGGCAGCACAGATACGCAGTATTTT. Translating it yields CASSWGLAGGSTDTQYF.

This chain connects TRBV19 to TRBJ2-1; D may be TRBD2 (6 bases). Germline assignment: CDR1 LNHDA and CDR2 SQIVND (reference sequence). Trimming stripped 3 bases from V and 2 bases from J, with 11 bases between. The CDR3 runs to 15 residues. The CDR3 sequence: CASSIAGTAYNEQFF. The DNA for the CDR3 is TGTGCCAGTAGTATTGCCGGGACTGCCTACAATGAGCAGTTCTTC.

This clonotype was seen ten or more times. This chain connects TRBV2 to TRBJ2-3; TRBD2 aligns across 11 bases. Looked up from germline, CDR1 is SNHLY and CDR2 is FYNNEI. Trimming cost V 10 bases and J 2 bases; bases outside gene matches: 20. The CDR3 is 19 amino acids. The CDR3 DNA reads TGTGCCATACTAAAGAGGGTAGCGGGGGGGCTTTCCTACACAGATACGCAGTATTTT. Translating gives CAILKRVAGGLSYTDTQYF.

CDR3 DNA: TGTGCCACCAGTGGTACAGGGAGTGGCACTGAAGCTTTCTTT. Translated, it gives CATSGTGSGTEAFF. The chain joins TRBV24-1 to TRBJ1-1; tentatively, D is TRBD1 (6 bases). There are 14 residues in the CDR3. V shed 5 bases and J shed 4 bases, with 13 bases lying between them. Germline V CDR1 and CDR2: KGHDR, SFDVKD.

This chain links TRBV7-9 with TRBJ1-1; D remains ambiguous. The V and J ends lost 3 bases and 0 bases respectively, with 11 bases between them. The CDR3 consists of 15 residues. In germline, CDR1 is SEHNR, CDR2 FQNEAQ (reference sequence). CDR3 region: CASSLRQSMNTEAFF. The CDR3 region has the DNA TGTGCCAGCAGCTTGAGGCAGAGCATGAACACTGAAGCTTTCTTT.

This clonotype was found a few times. The gene calls are TRBV29-1 and TRBJ1-4; no reliable D call. This CDR3 has 15 amino acids. V lost 3 bases and J lost 7, with 18 bases in between. CDR1 is SQVTM and CDR2 is ANQGSEA in the germline V gene. The CDR3 coding sequence is TGCAGCGTTGATGTGAGGACCGGAGAGCGTGAAAAACTGTTTTTT. As protein: CSVDVRTGEREKLFF.

This clonotype was counted only a few times. This sequence joins TRBV29-1 and TRBJ2-5; no clear D. The CDR3 loop spans 11 amino acids. Germline V gives CDR1 SQVTM, CDR2 ANQGSEA. V was pared by 8 bases and J by 5 bases, with 12 bases between. CDR3 bases: TGCAGCCTGGGGTTGTTTGAGACCCAGTACTTC. Translated, it gives CSLGLFETQYF.

This clonotype was detected ten times or more. The V call is TRBV4-3, the J call TRBJ1-4; D perhaps matches TRBD1 (5 bases). CDR1 and CDR2 from the germline V gene are LGHNA and YSLEER. V was clipped by 1 base and J by 5 bases, with 17 bases between them. The CDR3 contains 17 residues. The CDR3 nucleotides read TGCGCCAGCAGCCAAGGATGGAGGGAGGGGATGAATGAAAAACTGTTTTTT. This codes for CASSQGWREGMNEKLFF.

This chain joins TRBV7-2 and TRBJ2-7; a possible D gene is TRBD2 (6 bases). The CDR3 has 15 residues. The V end was cut by 3 bases, the J end by 3 bases, with 15 bases between. Germline V gives CDR1 SGHTA, CDR2 FQGNSA. Here the CDR3 reads CASSFPGVTYYEQYF. CDR3 DNA: TGTGCCAGCAGCTTCCCGGGGGTTACTTACTACGAGCAGTACTTC.

The chain carries TRBV6-6 and TRBJ2-5; TRBD2 matches 7 bases. CDR1 and CDR2 from the germline V gene are MNHNY and SVGAGI (reference sequence). The CDR3 extends over 17 amino acids. V shed 2 bases and J 0 bases; nucleotides not matched to a gene: 9. CDR3 protein: CASSYLRLAAYQETQYF. For the CDR3, the DNA is TGTGCCAGCAGTTACCTCCGACTAGCTGCGTACCAAGAGACCCAGTACTTC.

The chain uses TRBV2 and TRBJ1-2, with a tentative D call TRBD1 (6 bases). The CDR3 sequence is 17 residues long. Trimming shortened V by 6 bases and J by 5 bases, and 25 bases separated the two germline ends. Germline lookup yields CDR1 SNHLY and CDR2 FYNNEI. The CDR3 region has the DNA TGTGCCAGCAGCCTCGAGGGGGGGTACACCGGGAGATATGGCTACACCTTC. It is translated as CASSLEGGYTGRYGYTF.

This sequence joins TRBV20-1 and TRBJ2-3; 8 positions match TRBD1. Germline trimming cut 6 bases from V and 1 base from J; bases unmatched to any gene: 6. CDR1 and CDR2 from the germline V gene are DFQATT and SNEGSKA (reference sequence). The length of the CDR3 is 14 residues. The DNA for the CDR3 is TGCAGTGCGAGACAGGGGTGGGGCACAGATACGCAGTATTTT. Protein: CSARQGWGTDTQYF.

The chain joins TRBV25-1 to TRBJ2-1, with D possibly TRBD1 on 5 matching bases. The length of the CDR3 is 12 residues. Germline V lookup: CDR1 MGHDK, CDR2 SYGVNS. Trimming cost V 11 bases and J 4 bases, with 12 bases left between them. The CDR3 DNA reads as TGTGCCGTATTGACAGTTTACAATGAGCAGTTCTTC. Its translation is CAVLTVYNEQFF.

This clonotype was seen only a few times. CDR3 nucleotides: TGCAGTGCTAGATTGCAGGCTAACTATGGCTACACCTTC. Its translation: CSARLQANYGYTF. The chain has TRBV20-1 and TRBJ1-2; D ambiguous. CDR1 is DFQATT and CDR2 is SNEGSKA in the germline V gene (reference sequence). The CDR3 runs 13 residues. The V end was cut by 2 bases, the J end by 0 bases, with 7 bases between.

This chain uses TRBV20-1 with TRBJ2-1, with 7 bases fitting TRBD1. J lost 5 bases, V lost 6 bases, and 7 bases had no gene match. Germline lookup yields CDR1 DFQATT and CDR2 SNEGSKA (reference sequence). The CDR3 sequence is 13 residues long. Here the CDR3 reads CSAPGQANNEQFF. In nucleotides, the CDR3 is TGCAGTGCCCCTGGACAGGCGAACAATGAGCAGTTCTTC.

J is TRBJ2-1 and V is TRBV7-9, with 11 bases identical to TRBD2. The V segment lost 7 bases and the J segment 5 bases; nucleotides outside the gene matches: 13. The CDR3 has 17 residues. Germline loops: CDR1 SEHNR, CDR2 FQNEAQ (reference sequence). CDR3 nucleotides: TGTGCCAGCACCCCACATAGCGGGGGGGTCCCCCACAATGAGCAGTTCTTC. Its protein is CASTPHSGGVPHNEQFF. The variable domain in full, with the rest retrieved from reference TRBV7-9 and TRBJ2-1, is DTGVSQNPRHKITKRGQNVTFRCDPISEHNRLYWYRQTLGQGPEFLTYFQNEAQLEKSRLLSDRFSAERPKGSFSTLEIQRTEQGDSAMYLCASTPHSGGVPHNEQFFGPGTRLTVL.

The rearrangement uses TRBV29-1 and TRBJ2-7; 9 nucleotides align to TRBD2. The J segment lost 5 bases and the V segment lost 0 bases, leaving 5 bases of the junction unmatched. Per the germline V gene, CDR1 is SQVTM and CDR2 is ANQGSEA. CDR3 size: 14 residues. Here the CDR3 DNA reads TGCAGCGTTGAAGAGGGACTAGCCCACCACGAGCAGTACTTC. Translating it yields CSVEEGLAHHEQYF.

The chain carries TRBV20-1 and TRBJ1-1; weak D call: TRBD1 (6 bases). This CDR3 is 12 amino acids long. CDR1 and CDR2 from the germline V gene are DFQATT and SNEGSKA (reference sequence). The V and J ends lost 7 bases and 3 bases respectively, with 12 bases between them. The CDR3 DNA sequence: TGCAGTGTCGTACAGGGATACACTGAAGCTTTCTTT. As protein: CSVVQGYTEAFF.

The rearrangement uses TRBV7-9 and TRBJ1-4; D gene unclear. CDR1 is SEHNR, CDR2 FQNEAQ, per germline (reference sequence). This CDR3 comprises 13 residues. V gave up 5 bases and J gave up 5 bases, with 9 bases separating them. The CDR3 DNA reads TGTGCCAGCAGCCCAACAAGGAATGAAAAACTGTTTTTT. This translates into CASSPTRNEKLFF. The full variable domain, rest sourced from reference TRBV7-9 and TRBJ1-4, is DTGVSQNPRHKITKRGQNVTFRCDPISEHNRLYWYRQTLGQGPEFLTYFQNEAQLEKSRLLSDRFSAERPKGSFSTLEIQRTEQGDSAMYLCASSPTRNEKLFFGSGTQLSVL.

The chain employs TRBV19 and TRBJ2-3, with D unclear. The germline V and J ends were trimmed by 10 bases and 1 base, with 12 bases remaining between them. The CDR3 extends over 13 amino acids. In germline, CDR1 is LNHDA, CDR2 SQIVND (reference sequence). CDR3 DNA sequence: TGTGCCACCAAAGAGTGGGGCACAGATACGCAGTATTTT. Translation gives CATKEWGTDTQYF.

About this clonotype itself: Its ends do not fully match the called genes, so a read error is possible. The rearrangement uses TRBV25-1 and TRBJ1-1; D gene ambiguous. The CDR3 loop spans 13 amino acids. Germline V gives CDR1 MGHDK, CDR2 SYGVNS. CDR3 DNA sequence: TGTGCCAGTAGTGAAGGATGGAACACTGGAGCTTTCTTT. Protein product: CASSEGWNTGAFF.

V and J are TRBV15 and TRBJ1-2; TRBD1 matches at 7 bases. The V gene end was trimmed by 3 bases and the J gene end by 7 bases; junction bases not matched to a gene: 8. The CDR3 runs 14 residues. Germline assignment: CDR1 LNHNV and CDR2 YYDKDF (reference sequence). CDR3 amino acids: CATSRESTGIGYTF. For the CDR3, the DNA is TGTGCCACCAGCAGGGAATCGACAGGGATTGGCTACACCTTC.

V and J are TRBV29-1 and TRBJ1-1; no clear D. Germline V lookup: CDR1 SQVTM, CDR2 ANQGSEA. V was cut by 1 base and J by 4 bases, with 10 bases left in between. The CDR3 runs to 13 residues. The CDR3 protein is CSVEGGLTTEAFF. The CDR3 bases are TGCAGCGTTGAAGGGGGATTAACCACTGAAGCTTTCTTT.